The 24 T cell receptor beta chains below all came from one sample that was sequenced in a study of T cells expressing NK-cell markers. TCRdb reprocessed the 5' RACE reads and reports one entry per CDR3 protein, with no DNA. The sample yields approximately 460,000 distinct CDR3 sequences, of which the top ten take up 6% to 9.5%. The sequencing sample was made of blood T cells: a sorted CD56 or NKG2C T cell subset, CD4+ or CD8+ T cells, or bulk PBMC T cells (not recorded which). The receptors were sampled from a woman aged 18 to 75 in good health.

The V gene is TRBV5-1, the J gene TRBJ2-7; TCRdb gives TRBD2 as the D gene, but with no DNA this cannot be confirmed. Germline CDR1 SGHRS, CDR2 YFSETQ. The CDR3 is 15 amino acids. The CDR3 here is CASSNPSGNTYEQYF.

J is TRBJ1-1 and V is TRBV7-2; the TCRdb call, TRBD1, lacks DNA for checking. This CDR3 region has 15 residues. CDR1 is SGHTA and CDR2 is FQGNSA in the germline V gene. CDR3: CASSLAIGGNTEAFF. Variable domain in full (rest from reference TRBV7-2 and TRBJ1-1): GAGVSQSPSNKVTEKGKDVELRCDPISGHTALYWYRQSLGQGLEFLIYFQGNSAPDKSGLPSDRFSAERTGGSVSTLTIQRTQQEDSAVYLCASSLAIGGNTEAFFGQGTRLTVV.

The genes are TRBV12-3 or TRBV12-4 and TRBJ1-2; with no DNA, the TCRdb D assignment of TRBD1 cannot be verified. This CDR3 has 12 amino acids. CDR3 loop: CAIPSGGHGYTF.

The rearrangement links TRBV4-3 to TRBJ2-1; TCRdb selects TRBD2, and the lack of DNA leaves this call unchecked. The CDR3 length is 18 residues. Germline CDR1 and CDR2: LGHNA and YSLEER. The CDR3: CASSHPPGASGIYNEQFF.

J is TRBJ2-3 and V is TRBV29-1; TCRdb's D gene call, TRBD2, goes unchecked for lack of DNA. The CDR3 loop spans 17 amino acids. Germline V gene lookup returns CDR1 SQVTM and CDR2 ANQGSEA. CDR3 region: CSVEGLAGGISSDTQYF.

The V and J genes are TRBV5-6 and TRBJ1-2; there is no DNA to check the TCRdb D call of TRBD1. The CDR3 consists of 14 residues. CDR1 is SGHDT, CDR2 YYEEEE, per germline. The CDR3: CASSWTGSNYGYTF.

V is TRBV6-1 and J is TRBJ2-1; as DNA is missing, the TRBD1 call by TCRdb cannot be tested. In germline, CDR1 is MNHNS, CDR2 SASEGT. This CDR3 has 15 amino acids. The CDR3: CATTPRRDRYNEQFF.

The rearrangement links TRBV5-4 to TRBJ2-2; checking the TCRdb D call of TRBD1 is not possible without DNA. CDR3 size: 19 residues. Germline assignment: CDR1 SGHNT and CDR2 YYREEE (reference sequence). The CDR3 region is CASSSPTWDRGFRTGELFF.

The chain links TRBV20-1 to TRBJ2-7; TCRdb picks TRBD1, but there is no DNA to check that call. Germline V gene lookup returns CDR1 DFQATT and CDR2 SNEGSKA (reference sequence). CDR3 length: 15 amino acids. This CDR3 reads CSATNRDRGLGEQYF.

The V call is TRBV15, the J call TRBJ1-3. This CDR3 has 15 amino acids. Per germline, CDR1 LNHNV and CDR2 YYDKDF (reference sequence). The CDR3 loop is CATSSGVSWGNTIYF.

The V call is TRBV5-1, the J call TRBJ2-3. This CDR3 has 12 amino acids. CDR1 is SGHRS and CDR2 is YFSETQ in the germline V gene. CDR3 sequence reads: CASSLQSDTQYF.

V gene TRBV28 combines with J gene TRBJ2-4; TCRdb lists TRBD2, though no DNA is available to test this call. Per germline, CDR1 MDHEN and CDR2 SYDVKM. There are 14 residues in the CDR3. The CDR3 loop is CASTLAGLGDIQYF.

The chain recombines TRBV19 with TRBJ2-1. From germline, CDR1 is LNHDA and CDR2 SQIVND (reference sequence). The CDR3 covers 11 residues. The CDR3 here is CAASSYNEQFF.

The chain recombines TRBV4-3 with TRBJ1-2. Germline V lookup: CDR1 LGHNA, CDR2 YSLEER. This CDR3 comprises 16 residues. The CDR3 is CASSQDGVVGVYGYTF.

The CDR3 region is CSVGPGQFSYEQYF. The rearrangement uses TRBV29-1 and TRBJ2-7; there is no DNA to check the TCRdb D call of TRBD1. This CDR3 spans 14 amino acids. CDR1 and CDR2 (germline): SQVTM, ANQGSEA.

The chain carries TRBV7-8 and TRBJ2-1; TCRdb picks TRBD2, but there is no DNA to check that call. Germline CDR1 and CDR2: SGHVS and FQNEAQ. The CDR3 has 17 residues. The CDR3 here is CASSSSSGRPSYNEQFF.

The J gene is TRBJ1-2, the V gene TRBV5-1. The CDR3 totals 12 residues. Germline V gene sequence: CDR1 SGHRS, CDR2 YFSETQ. The CDR3 loop reads CASSPAYYGYTF.

This sequence joins TRBV11-2 and TRBJ2-1; TCRdb's D gene call, TRBD2, goes unchecked for lack of DNA. CDR1 is SGHAT and CDR2 is FQNNGV in the germline V gene. This CDR3 contains 16 residues. The chain's CDR3 is CASSSRLAGTYNEQFF. The entire variable domain, with the rest obtained from reference TRBV11-2 and TRBJ2-1, is as follows: EAGVAQSPRYKIIEKRQSVAFWCNPISGHATLYWYQQILGQGPKLLIQFQNNGVVDDSQLPKDRFSAERLKGVDSTLKIQPAKLEDSAVYLCASSSRLAGTYNEQFFGPGTRLTVL.

The rearrangement joins TRBV6-1 to TRBJ2-2; TCRdb gives TRBD2 as the D gene, but with no DNA this cannot be confirmed. CDR1 and CDR2 (germline): MNHNS, SASEGT. CDR3 length: 14 residues. The CDR3 is CASIGDYRSGELFF.

V gene TRBV29-1 combines with J gene TRBJ2-3; TCRdb gives TRBD2 as the D gene, but with no DNA this cannot be confirmed. Germline CDR1 is SQVTM and CDR2 is ANQGSEA. The CDR3 is 15 amino acids. CDR3 amino acids: CSVPTAGISTDTQYF.

The CDR3 protein is CASSFGQGLNNEQFF. V gene TRBV6-5 combines with J gene TRBJ2-1; TCRdb lists TRBD1, though no DNA is available to test this call. Germline V lookup: CDR1 MNHEY, CDR2 SVGAGI. This CDR3 has 15 residues.

The chain carries TRBV4-1 and TRBJ2-2; no DNA is available, so the TRBD2 call from TCRdb remains unchecked. The CDR3 contains 14 residues. Germline CDR1 is MGHRA and CDR2 is YSYEKL. The CDR3 here is CASGLAGSTGELFF.

The genes are TRBV15 and TRBJ2-5; the D call of TRBD2 rests on TCRdb alone, since no DNA is present to check it. Germline V CDR1 and CDR2: LNHNV, YYDKDF (reference sequence). This CDR3 comprises 13 residues. This chain's CDR3 is CATSRSLVETQYF.

This chain links TRBV4-3 with TRBJ2-1. Germline V CDR1 and CDR2: LGHNA, YSLEER. CDR3 size: 17 residues. CDR3 residues: CASSQMWTSGSRNEQFF.